The 2 T cell receptor beta chains reported below all come from one sample, sequenced in a study of a mutant IDH1 vaccine in newly diagnosed glioma. Assay used: immunoSEQ multiplex PCR; TCRdb lists only in-frame clones, some missing. Among 30,000 or so clones listed, about 80% were seen once. Regarding time point: baseline, week 1 (first vaccination visit). Treatment indicated: pre-vaccination baseline after standard-of-care therapy. Source: PBMCs, taken from a glioma patient treated with radiotherapy, temozolomide or both. Receptors were obtained from a young man with glioma.

V is TRBV6-1 and J is TRBJ1-4; 7 nucleotides line up with TRBD1. The CDR3 consists of 15 residues. From germline, CDR1 is MNHNS and CDR2 SASEGT. Unmatched junction bases numbered 8, after V lost 2 bases and J lost 8 bases. The CDR3 protein is CASSESWQGGEKLFF. As DNA, the CDR3 is TGTGCCAGCAGTGAAAGTTGGCAGGGGGGAGAAAAACTGTTTTTT.

This chain links TRBV18 with TRBJ1-6; 9 positions agree with TRBD1. Per the germline V gene, CDR1 is KGHSH and CDR2 is LQKENI. The CDR3 extends over 15 amino acids. V lost 5 bases and J lost 4; bases outside the gene matches: 3. CDR3 residues: CASSLQGAYNSPLHF. Here the CDR3 DNA reads TGTGCCAGCTCATTACAGGGGGCGTATAATTCACCCCTCCACTTT.